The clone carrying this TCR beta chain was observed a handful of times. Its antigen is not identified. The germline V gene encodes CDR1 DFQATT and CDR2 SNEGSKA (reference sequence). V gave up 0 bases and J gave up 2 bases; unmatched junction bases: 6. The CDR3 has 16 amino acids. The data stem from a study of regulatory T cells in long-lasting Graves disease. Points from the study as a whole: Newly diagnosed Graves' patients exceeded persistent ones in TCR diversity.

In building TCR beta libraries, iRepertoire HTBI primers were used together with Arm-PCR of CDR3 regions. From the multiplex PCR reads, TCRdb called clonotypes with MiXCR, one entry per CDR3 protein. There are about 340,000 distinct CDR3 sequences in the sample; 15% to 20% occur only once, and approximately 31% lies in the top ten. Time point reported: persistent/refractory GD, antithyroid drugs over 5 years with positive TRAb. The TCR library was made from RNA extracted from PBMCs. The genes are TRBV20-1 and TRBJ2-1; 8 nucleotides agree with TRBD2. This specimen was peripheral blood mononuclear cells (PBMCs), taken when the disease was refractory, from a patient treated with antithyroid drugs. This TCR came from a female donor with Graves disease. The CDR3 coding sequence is TGCAGTGCTAGAGAATTAGCGGGACCCGCCTACAATGAGCAGTTCTTC. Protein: CSARELAGPAYNEQFF.